Below are 17 T cell receptor beta chains sequenced from a single sample in a study of CD8 T cells in ankylosing spondylitis. Study-level findings and limits: Characteristic of ankylosing spondylitis blood, it appeared, was a TCR beta motif comprising about eight highly homologous variants.

These TCRs are of unknown antigen specificity. From the 5' RACE reads, TCRdb called clonotypes with MiXCR, one entry per CDR3 protein. The sample lists more than 250,000 distinct CDR3 sequences; roughly 8% were seen once. The source material was blood, either unsorted or a sorted T cell fraction (not recorded which). The origin of the receptors is a male donor with ankylosing spondylitis.

The V and J genes are TRBV19 and TRBJ1-5; 8 bases match TRBD1. CDR1 is LNHDA and CDR2 is SQIVND in the germline V gene (reference sequence). CDR3 length: 13 residues. V trimming: 3 bases; J trimming: 9 bases; junction bases outside the gene matches: 4. The CDR3 sequence: CASSILDRVPQHF. Here the CDR3 DNA reads TGTGCCAGTAGTATCCTGGACAGGGTGCCCCAGCATTTT.

In its sample, this clonotype was seen a few times. This chain uses TRBV7-6 with TRBJ2-2, with 9 bases aligning to TRBD1. From germline, CDR1 is SGHVS and CDR2 FNYEAQ. V lost 5 bases, J lost 1 base, and 5 bases stayed unmatched. This CDR3 has 16 amino acids. CDR3 sequence: CASSTGQGRNTGELFF. DNA of the CDR3: TGTGCCAGCAGCACAGGACAGGGGAGGAACACCGGGGAGCTGTTTTTT.

This clonotype was seen a few times. V gene TRBV10-3 combines with J gene TRBJ1-4, with D possibly TRBD1 on 6 matching bases. V gave up 8 bases and J gave up 7 bases, with 11 bases separating them. CDR3 length: 12 residues. Germline V gives CDR1 ENHRY, CDR2 SYGVKD. CDR3 loop: CAIGQPREKLFF. DNA of the CDR3: TGTGCCATCGGACAGCCTCGTGAAAAACTGTTTTTT.

This chain uses TRBV7-6 with TRBJ2-7, with a possible D match to TRBD2 (5 bases). This CDR3 spans 15 amino acids. Trimming pared 5 bases from V and 5 bases from J, leaving 19 bases between. From germline, CDR1 is SGHVS and CDR2 FNYEAQ. Here the CDR3 reads CASSPGLPPRHEQYF. CDR3 coding DNA: TGTGCCAGCAGCCCCGGACTCCCCCCTCGCCACGAGCAGTACTTC.

V gene TRBV20-1 combines with J gene TRBJ1-4, with a possible D match to TRBD1 (5 bases). CDR1 DFQATT and CDR2 SNEGSKA come from the germline V gene (reference sequence). The CDR3 runs to 14 residues. V shed 6 bases and J shed 8 bases, with 19 bases lying between them. The CDR3 loop is CSADDSPLGEKLFF. Written as DNA, the CDR3 is TGCAGTGCAGACGACAGTCCCCTCGGGGAAAAACTGTTTTTT.

This rearrangement joins TRBV5-1 to TRBJ2-5; unclear D gene. Trimming cost V 4 bases and J 3 bases, with 13 bases left between them. The CDR3 is 14 residues long. Germline assignment: CDR1 SGHRS and CDR2 YFSETQ. CDR3 loop: CASSVPSPEETQYF. The CDR3 DNA reads TGCGCCAGCAGCGTACCGTCCCCTGAAGAGACCCAGTACTTC. Full variable domain (outside the CDR3, taken from reference TRBV5-1 and TRBJ2-5): KAGVTQTPRYLIKTRGQQVTLSCSPISGHRSVSWYQQTPGQGLQFLFEYFSETQRNKGNFPGRFSGRQFSNSRSEMNVSTLELGDSALYLCASSVPSPEETQYFGPGTRLLVL.

Only a few counts were recorded for this clonotype. The gene calls are TRBV5-1 and TRBJ1-1; no clear D gene. V lost 2 bases, J lost 7 bases, and 15 bases lay in between. The CDR3 consists of 14 residues. Germline V gene lookup returns CDR1 SGHRS and CDR2 YFSETQ. The CDR3 region has the DNA TGCGCCAGCAGCTTCCGTACAGCCGCCGATGAAGCTTTCTTT. Protein sequence: CASSFRTAADEAFF.

There are many counts of this clonotype. This chain connects TRBV28 to TRBJ2-3, with D unclear. The CDR3 runs to 15 residues. Germline V gene data show CDR1 as MDHEN and CDR2 as SYDVKM. Deletions cut 7 bases from V and 0 bases from J, with 14 bases between. The CDR3 DNA reads as TGTGCCAGCAAAAGAAAGATTACTAGCACAGATACGCAGTATTTT. It encodes CASKRKITSTDTQYF.

This clonotype was observed many times. CDR3 nucleotides: TGCAGCGCCGGACTAGCGGGAGCCAACATTCAGTACTTC. Translated, it gives CSAGLAGANIQYF. The V gene is TRBV29-1, the J gene TRBJ2-4; 13 bases align to TRBD2. Trimming took 7 bases from V and 7 from J; bases not matched to a gene: 4. The CDR3 consists of 13 residues. CDR1 is SQVTM, CDR2 ANQGSEA, per germline.

At least ten counts were recorded for this clonotype. CDR3 sequence (DNA): TGTGCCAGCAGTCCTCCCGGGACTGGCTACAATGAGCAGTTCTTC. It is translated as CASSPPGTGYNEQFF. The chain uses TRBV7-9 and TRBJ2-1; D perhaps matches TRBD2 (6 bases). Trimming removed 6 bases at V and 3 bases at J, with 15 bases between. The germline V gene has CDR1 SEHNR and CDR2 FQNEAQ (reference sequence). The CDR3 runs 15 residues.

Ten or more counts support this clonotype. The chain uses TRBV28 and TRBJ1-5, with TRBD1 matching over 8 bases. Germline-derived CDR1 and CDR2 are MDHEN and SYDVKM. There are 14 residues in the CDR3. V was pared by 2 bases and J by 7 bases, with 4 bases of the junction left unmatched. The CDR3 sequence is CASSLPGQGQPQHF. The CDR3 coding sequence is TGTGCCAGCAGTTTACCCGGACAGGGCCAGCCCCAGCATTTT.

This clonotype was detected only a few times. The chain's CDR3 is CSGPGAHEQYF. DNA of the CDR3: TGCAGTGGTCCAGGAGCCCACGAGCAGTACTTC. The rearrangement joins TRBV20-1 to TRBJ2-7, with D unclear. V was clipped by 7 bases and J by 5 bases, with 12 bases between them. CDR3 length: 11 residues. Germline lookup yields CDR1 DFQATT and CDR2 SNEGSKA (reference sequence).

This clonotype was counted ten times or more. V and J are TRBV5-1 and TRBJ2-7, with a possible D match to TRBD1 (5 bases). There are 15 residues in the CDR3. The germline CDR1 and CDR2 sequences are SGHRS and YFSETQ. V lost 1 base to trimming and J lost 2 bases, with 13 bases between them. The CDR3: CASSLIGGAAYEQYF. The DNA of the CDR3 is TGCGCCAGCAGCTTGATCGGTGGGGCGGCCTACGAGCAGTACTTC.

The J gene is TRBJ2-7, the V gene TRBV5-1; a possible D gene is TRBD1 (5 bases). Trimming shortened V by 0 bases and J by 0 bases, and 10 bases separated the two germline ends. Germline V gives CDR1 SGHRS, CDR2 YFSETQ. CDR3 size: 15 residues. As DNA, the CDR3 is TGCGCCAGCAGCTTGGACAGGTATAGCTCCTACGAGCAGTACTTC. This gives the protein CASSLDRYSSYEQYF.

This clonotype has at least ten counts. V gene TRBV7-2 combines with J gene TRBJ1-3; TRBD1 aligns across 7 bases. CDR1 is SGHTA, CDR2 FQGNSA, per germline. The CDR3 is 16 amino acids. With V trimmed by 3 bases and J by 0 bases, 5 bases remained unmatched. DNA for the CDR3: TGTGCCAGCAGCTTGCAAGGGGGCGACTCTGGAAACACCATATATTTT. It is translated as CASSLQGGDSGNTIYF.

The gene calls are TRBV7-2 and TRBJ2-7; no clear D gene. The germline gives CDR1 SGHTA, CDR2 FQGNSA. V shed 5 bases and J shed 3 bases, with 8 bases lying between them. The CDR3 is 12 amino acids. CDR3 DNA sequence: TGTGCCAGCAGCCAATCAGACTACGAGCAGTACTTC. Protein: CASSQSDYEQYF.

This chain uses TRBV6-1 with TRBJ1-5, with 11 bases lining up with TRBD1. CDR1 is MNHNS, CDR2 SASEGT, per germline. The CDR3 loop spans 15 amino acids. The J segment lost 5 bases and the V segment lost 6 bases, leaving 6 bases of the junction unmatched. The CDR3 protein is CASSSDRGRDQPQHF. CDR3 nucleotide sequence: TGTGCCAGCAGCTCGGACAGGGGGCGGGATCAGCCCCAGCATTTT.